This TCR beta chain was recovered during a study of monozygotic twins with inflammatory bowel disease. The CDR3 is 16 residues long. Germline V gene lookup returns CDR1 LGHDT and CDR2 YNNKEL (reference sequence). TCRdb reanalyzed the 5' RACE reads, giving one entry per CDR3 protein sequence and no DNA. In all, the sample yields some 90,000 distinct CDR3 sequences. The V and J genes are TRBV3-1 and TRBJ2-3; TCRdb selects TRBD2, and the lack of DNA leaves this call unchecked. The sequence was collected from a human donor with ulcerative colitis or Crohn's disease, or a healthy co-twin of an affected twin (not recorded which). The specimen was blood. CDR3 loop: CASSQDSSGKTDTQYF.